These 26 T cell receptor beta chains originate from one sample sequenced in a study of blood T cell repertoires in COVID-19. Profiled with immunoSEQ multiplex PCR; TCRdb holds only in-frame clones, not every one. The data hold roughly 57,000 clones, with around 87% observed a single time. Sequences were obtained from peripheral blood. Receptors originate from a woman aged 55 to 70 with COVID-19, enrolled during active disease.

J is TRBJ1-1 and V is TRBV29-1; D is perhaps TRBD1 (5 bases). V shed 6 bases and J shed 10 bases, with 15 bases lying between them. CDR3 length equals 11 residues. Germline V gene sequence: CDR1 SQVTM, CDR2 ANQGSEA. The CDR3 sequence: CSVPTGVTAFF. The CDR3 coding sequence is TGCAGCGTCCCGACGGGGGTAACAGCTTTCTTT.

The V call is TRBV29-1, the J call TRBJ1-1, with 9 bases aligning to TRBD1. V dropped 4 bases and J dropped 5; count of bases not matched to a gene: 5. This CDR3 has 13 residues. The germline CDR1 and CDR2 sequences are SQVTM and ANQGSEA. For the CDR3, the DNA is TGCAGCGTTGGCCGGGACAGGGTTACTGAAGCTTTCTTT. It encodes CSVGRDRVTEAFF.

This clone was detected only once. J is TRBJ1-1 and V is TRBV28; D unclear. In germline, CDR1 is MDHEN, CDR2 SYDVKM. The CDR3 covers 13 residues. The V end was cut by 5 bases, the J end by 2 bases, with 9 bases between. This chain's CDR3 is CASSRTFNTEAFF. The DNA for the CDR3 is TGTGCCAGCAGTCGGACTTTTAACACTGAAGCTTTCTTT.

This chain joins TRBV7-9 and TRBJ1-5; D not resolved. Germline CDR1 SEHNR, CDR2 FQNEAQ (reference sequence). Trimming pared 3 bases from V and 0 bases from J, leaving 6 bases between. CDR3 size: 14 residues. CDR3 protein: CASSLAGSNQPQHF. The CDR3 DNA follows: TGTGCCAGCAGCTTGGCGGGTAGCAATCAGCCCCAGCATTTT. The entire variable domain, with the rest obtained from reference TRBV7-9 and TRBJ1-5, is as follows: DTGVSQNPRHKITKRGQNVTFRCDPISEHNRLYWYRQTLGQGPEFLTYFQNEAQLEKSRLLSDRFSAERPKGSFSTLEIQRTEQGDSAMYLCASSLAGSNQPQHFGDGTRLSIL.

J is TRBJ2-7 and V is TRBV5-1, with a weak D call TRBD2 (5 bases). V was pared by 0 bases and J by 6 bases, with 19 bases between. This CDR3 spans 16 amino acids. Germline CDR1 is SGHRS and CDR2 is YFSETQ. The CDR3 spells CASSLAGIGGPIEQYF. In nucleotides, the CDR3 is TGCGCCAGCAGCTTGGCCGGGATCGGAGGTCCTATCGAGCAGTACTTC.

The rearrangement links TRBV25-1 to TRBJ2-7; no reliable D call. Germline loops: CDR1 MGHDK, CDR2 SYGVNS. The CDR3 contains 14 residues. V lost 2 bases, J lost 2 bases, and 10 bases lay in between. The CDR3 region has the DNA TGTGCCAGCAGTGAAAGTGGCAGAACCTACGAGCAGTACTTC. This gives the protein CASSESGRTYEQYF.

The chain joins TRBV6-5 to TRBJ2-5; 9 nucleotides align to TRBD2. V shed 6 bases and J 8 bases; nucleotides not matched to a gene: 7. CDR1 MNHEY and CDR2 SVGAGI come from the germline V gene. The CDR3 spans 13 residues. In nucleotides, the CDR3 is TGTGCCAGCAGATATAGCGGGAGTAATACCCAGTACTTC. Protein sequence: CASRYSGSNTQYF.

The chain recombines TRBV24-1 with TRBJ2-2; TRBD2 might be the D (5 bases). This CDR3 spans 14 amino acids. Germline-derived CDR1 and CDR2 are KGHDR and SFDVKD. The V end was cut by 0 bases, the J end by 8 bases, with 9 bases between. Here the CDR3 DNA reads TGTGCCACCAGTGATTTGCGGGGAACTGGGGAGCTGTTTTTT. This encodes CATSDLRGTGELFF.

J is TRBJ2-1 and V is TRBV29-1; 10 nucleotides align to TRBD2. The CDR3 contains 15 residues. Trimming at V came to 5 bases and at J to 10 bases, leaving 14 bases not matched to a gene. Germline V gene sequence: CDR1 SQVTM, CDR2 ANQGSEA. CDR3 bases: TGCAGCGTTAGCCGACTCGCTAGCGGGAGAGGGGAGCAGTTCTTC. Protein product: CSVSRLASGRGEQFF.

This clone appeared a single time. The rearrangement joins TRBV21-1 to TRBJ2-7; whether TRBD2, the table's D call, matches the DNA was not checked. TRBV21-1 counts as a pseudogene. The CDR3 covers 13 residues. The CDR3 reads CASRILAPSKQYF. CDR3 DNA: TGTGCCAGCAGAATCTTGGCCCCTAGTAAGCAGTACTTC.

This chain connects TRBV3-1 (or the pseudogene TRBV3-2) to TRBJ2-5; D is unclear. V lost 1 base and J 5 bases, leaving 8 bases between the germline ends. The CDR3 sequence is 13 residues long. Germline CDR1 reads LGHDT; CDR2 reads YNNKEL (reference sequence). DNA for the CDR3: TGTGCCAGCAGCCAAGCCTTTTTCGAGACCCAGTACTTC. Encoded protein: CASSQAFFETQYF.

The chain combines TRBV29-1 with TRBJ2-5; D may be TRBD1 (5 bases). Germline-derived CDR1 and CDR2 are SQVTM and ANQGSEA. This CDR3 has 13 residues. The ends were cut back, 6 bases at V and 5 bases at J, with 16 bases in the middle. The CDR3, as DNA: TGCAGCGTCGCCGTGCAGGGCCGGGAGACCCAGTACTTC. Translating gives CSVAVQGRETQYF.

The J gene is TRBJ2-7, the V gene TRBV6-6; 10 nucleotides align to TRBD2. This CDR3 region has 17 residues. V was pared by 5 bases and J by 3 bases, with 13 bases of the junction left unmatched. Germline V lookup: CDR1 MNHNY, CDR2 SVGAGI (reference sequence). The CDR3 loop is CASSRTKTSGIFYEQYF. The CDR3 DNA reads TGTGCCAGCAGTCGGACGAAAACTAGCGGGATATTCTACGAGCAGTACTTC.

The chain links TRBV6-2 or TRBV6-3 to TRBJ1-6; a weak D match, TRBD1 (5 bases). V shed 2 bases and J shed 10 bases, with 15 bases lying between them. This CDR3 region has 15 residues. Germline V lookup: CDR1 MNHEY, CDR2 SVGEGT. The CDR3: CASSYLLQGKSPLHF. For the CDR3, the DNA is TGTGCCAGCAGTTACCTTCTCCAGGGAAAGTCACCCCTCCACTTT.

The chain carries TRBV4-1 and TRBJ2-1; 8 nucleotides line up with TRBD2. Looked up from germline, CDR1 is MGHRA and CDR2 is YSYEKL. Trimming cost V 6 bases and J 0 bases; bases outside gene matches: 4. The CDR3 runs to 15 residues. The CDR3 region has the DNA TGCGCCAGCAGGAGCGGGAGAACCTCCTACAATGAGCAGTTCTTC. Protein: CASRSGRTSYNEQFF.

The chain employs TRBV2 and TRBJ2-7; 9 nucleotides line up with TRBD1. The CDR3 is 14 residues long. V shed 6 bases and J 6 bases; nucleotides not matched to a gene: 9. Germline V gene data show CDR1 as SNHLY and CDR2 as FYNNEI. The CDR3 sequence: CASSQTGGNGEQYF. CDR3 bases: TGTGCCAGCAGCCAGACAGGGGGAAATGGCGAGCAGTACTTC.

The chain links TRBV3-1 (or the pseudogene TRBV3-2) to TRBJ1-1, with D possibly matching TRBD1 (5 bases). Germline V gene lookup returns CDR1 LGHDT and CDR2 YNNKEL (reference sequence). V lost 6 bases and J 4 bases, leaving 6 bases between the germline ends. The CDR3 spans 11 residues. The CDR3 coding sequence is TGTGCCAGCAGAGGGGTCACTGAAGCTTTCTTT. It codes for CASRGVTEAFF.

The chain has TRBV7-8 and TRBJ2-2; TRBD1 agrees at 8 bases. This CDR3 region has 16 residues. Germline values: CDR1 SGHVS, CDR2 FQNEAQ. After removal of 4 bases from V and 1 base from J, the junction contained 5 bases not matched to a gene. CDR3: CASSSTGTGNTGELFF. DNA for the CDR3: TGTGCCAGCAGCTCCACCGGGACAGGGAACACCGGGGAGCTGTTTTTT.

Note on this clone: At one boundary the junction diverges from the germline segment, which might be a read error. The CDR3 DNA sequence: TGTGCCAGCAGCCAAGACCGGGGTGAGTTGCTCTTT. Encoded protein: CASSQDRGELLF. This sequence joins TRBV14 and TRBJ1-1; D is unresolved. The CDR3 totals 12 residues. Germline CDR1 SGHDN, CDR2 FVKESK.

This clone was observed a few times. V is TRBV27 and J is TRBJ1-5; D may be TRBD1 (5 bases). CDR3 length equals 15 residues. The germline V gene encodes CDR1 MNHEY and CDR2 SMNVEV (reference sequence). Trimming pared 6 bases from V and 3 bases from J, leaving 15 bases between. The CDR3 DNA is TGTGCCAGCAGCTCTGGGGCGGATCTCAATCAGCCCCAGCATTTT. Translation gives CASSSGADLNQPQHF.

The gene calls are TRBV11-1 and TRBJ2-1; D gene ambiguous. The CDR3 covers 12 residues. With 4 bases removed from V and 9 bases from J, the gap between germline ends came to 10 bases. Germline V gives CDR1 SGHAT, CDR2 FQDESV (reference sequence). CDR3 protein: CASSSRYGEQFF. CDR3 coding DNA: TGTGCCAGCAGCTCCAGGTATGGTGAGCAGTTCTTC. The full variable domain, rest sourced from reference TRBV11-1 and TRBJ2-1, is EAEVAQSPRYKITEKSQAVAFWCDPISGHATLYWYRQILGQGPELLVQFQDESVVDDSQLPKDRFSAERLKGVDSTLKIQPAELGDSAMYLCASSSRYGEQFFGPGTRLTVL.

In its sample, this clone was seen once. This chain joins TRBV2 and TRBJ2-7, with TRBD2 matching 12 bases. CDR3 length: 15 residues. Germline loops: CDR1 SNHLY, CDR2 FYNNEI. The trim removed 7 bases at V and 7 bases at J, leaving 11 bases unmatched. The CDR3 DNA reads as TGTGCCAGCATCCGAGGACTAGCGGGATACGGGGAGCAGTACTTC. Translating gives CASIRGLAGYGEQYF.

This clone was found once. The chain joins TRBV11-2 to TRBJ1-1; possibly TRBD1 for D (5 bases). CDR3 size: 18 residues. V was clipped by 2 bases and J by 0 bases, with 19 bases between them. CDR1 and CDR2 (germline): SGHAT, FQNNGV. This CDR3 reads CASSLLISPRTLNTEAFF. CDR3 in DNA: TGTGCCAGCAGCTTACTAATTAGCCCCCGGACATTGAACACTGAAGCTTTCTTT.

About this clone: Sequence at one end of the junction differs from germline and may be a read error. The chain recombines TRBV20-1 with TRBJ2-1; the match to TRBD2 covers 13 bases. The CDR3 is 11 residues long. The germline CDR1 and CDR2 sequences are DFQATT and SNEGSKA (reference sequence). CDR3 residues: CSARPGLAGVF. The CDR3 coding sequence is TGCAGTGCTAGACCAGGACTAGCGGGAGTCTTC.

This clone appeared once. The V call is TRBV11-2, the J call TRBJ2-7, with 9 bases matching TRBD2. This CDR3 region has 15 residues. Trimming cost V 5 bases and J 3 bases; bases outside gene matches: 8. The germline V gene has CDR1 SGHAT and CDR2 FQNNGV. DNA of the CDR3: TGTGCCAGCAGCCCTATGACTAGCGGATACTACGAGCAGTACTTC. Translated, it gives CASSPMTSGYYEQYF.

This chain connects TRBV3-1 (or the pseudogene TRBV3-2) to TRBJ2-7; a possible D gene is TRBD2 (6 bases). The CDR3 is 15 residues long. V lost 1 base and J 0 bases, leaving 10 bases between the germline ends. Germline CDR1 is LGHDT and CDR2 is YNNKEL (reference sequence). The CDR3 protein is CASSQAGTSSYEQYF. The CDR3 DNA follows: TGTGCCAGCAGCCAAGCCGGGACTTCCTCCTACGAGCAGTACTTC.